Listed below are T cell receptor beta chains from one sample, sequenced in a study of blood T cell repertoires in COVID-19. Some clones are missing from TCRdb's copy, which holds only in-frame ones; the method was immunoSEQ multiplex PCR. The profile shows about 280,000 clones, 70% to 90% of them singletons. Sequencing was done on a sample of PBMCs or T cells enriched from blood (not recorded which). Receptor source: an older woman in a cohort exposed to, infected with or recovered from COVID-19 (not recorded which). CDR3s include the opening cysteine and the closing phenylalanine or tryptophan. The D gene is left open where the match is weak. Only some rows state a clone size, as once, few, many or a class for expanded clones.

abundance: NA; v_gene: TRBV24-1; j_gene: TRBJ1-1; d_gene: NA; CDR3aa: CATSEGGPTEAFF; CDR3nt: TGTGCCACCAGTGAGGGGGGGCCCACTGAAGCTTTCTTT
abundance: NA; v_gene: TRBV5-1; j_gene: TRBJ2-3; d_gene: NA; CDR3aa: CASSFWAGSTDTQYF; CDR3nt: TGCGCCAGCAGCTTTTGGGCGGGAAGCACAGATACGCAGTATTTT
abundance: NA; v_gene: TRBV24-1; j_gene: TRBJ1-1; d_gene: TRBD1; CDR3aa: CATSDRTGGRTEAFF; CDR3nt: TGTGCCACCAGTGATCGGACAGGGGGTCGCACTGAAGCTTTCTTT
abundance: NA; v_gene: TRBV25-1; j_gene: TRBJ2-7; d_gene: NA; CDR3aa: CASSEENHEQYF; CDR3nt: TGTGCCAGCAGTGAAGAGAACCACGAGCAGTACTTC
abundance: NA; v_gene: TRBV28; j_gene: TRBJ1-1; d_gene: TRBD1; CDR3aa: CASSYRGLITEAFF; CDR3nt: TGTGCCAGCAGCTACAGGGGGCTGATCACTGAAGCTTTCTTT
abundance: NA; v_gene: TRBV10-3; j_gene: TRBJ2-7; d_gene: NA; CDR3aa: CAISGPGVVSYEQYF; CDR3nt: TGTGCCATCAGTGGGCCGGGGGTGGTGTCCTACGAGCAGTACTTC
abundance: NA; v_gene: TRBV28; j_gene: TRBJ2-2; d_gene: NA; CDR3aa: CASKGIKRANTGELFF; CDR3nt: TGTGCCAGCAAAGGTATAAAGAGGGCGAACACCGGGGAGCTGTTTTTT
abundance: NA; v_gene: TRBV5-4; j_gene: TRBJ2-7; d_gene: NA; CDR3aa: CASSLDQSYEQYF; CDR3nt: TGTGCCAGCAGCTTGGACCAGTCCTACGAGCAGTACTTC
abundance: NA; v_gene: TRBV24-1; j_gene: TRBJ2-1; d_gene: TRBD1; CDR3aa: CATSDLGGRDRGNEQFF; CDR3nt: TGTGCCACCAGTGATTTGGGTGGACGGGACAGGGGCAATGAGCAGTTCTTC
abundance: NA; v_gene: TRBV5-1; j_gene: TRBJ2-7; d_gene: TRBD1; CDR3aa: CASSSDRSSYEQYF; CDR3nt: TGCGCCAGCAGCTCGGACAGGAGCTCCTACGAGCAGTACTTC
abundance: NA; v_gene: TRBV9; j_gene: TRBJ2-7; d_gene: TRBD2; CDR3aa: CASSGRGSSYEQYF; CDR3nt: TGTGCCAGCAGTGGGAGGGGAAGCTCCTACGAGCAGTACTTC
abundance: NA; v_gene: TRBV21-1; j_gene: TRBJ2-3; d_gene: NA; CDR3aa: CASSPTSGRAGDTQYF; CDR3nt: TGTGCCAGCAGCCCGACTAGCGGGAGGGCCGGGGATACGCAGTATTTT
abundance: NA; v_gene: TRBV25-1; j_gene: TRBJ1-6; d_gene: TRBD1; CDR3aa: CASSELGRTGLSPLHF; CDR3nt: TGTGCCAGCAGTGAATTGGGGCGGACAGGCCTATCACCCCTCCACTTT
abundance: NA; v_gene: TRBV20-1; j_gene: TRBJ1-4; d_gene: TRBD1; CDR3aa: CSATDRGTNEKLFF; CDR3nt: TGCAGTGCTACTGACAGGGGTACTAATGAAAAACTGTTTTTT
abundance: NA; v_gene: TRBV9; j_gene: TRBJ1-1; d_gene: NA; CDR3aa: CASSVAGSRNTEAFF; CDR3nt: TGTGCCAGCAGCGTAGCAGGGTCGAGGAACACTGAAGCTTTCTTT
abundance: NA; v_gene: TRBV9; j_gene: TRBJ1-5; d_gene: NA; CDR3aa: CASSVDGDQPQHF; CDR3nt: TGTGCCAGCAGCGTAGATGGAGATCAGCCCCAGCATTTT
abundance: NA; v_gene: TRBV6-5; j_gene: TRBJ2-5; d_gene: TRBD1; CDR3aa: CASRPRGRGGTQYF; CDR3nt: TGTGCCAGCAGGCCCAGGGGGCGCGGTGGGACCCAGTACTTC
abundance: NA; v_gene: TRBV7-9; j_gene: TRBJ2-7; d_gene: TRBD2; CDR3aa: CASSLEGTSAAYEQYF; CDR3nt: TGTGCCAGCAGCTTAGAAGGGACTAGCGCTGCCTACGAGCAGTACTTC
abundance: NA; v_gene: TRBV28; j_gene: TRBJ2-5; d_gene: TRBD1; CDR3aa: CASSLIGTGQETQYF; CDR3nt: TGTGCCAGCAGTTTAATTGGGACAGGGCAGGAGACCCAGTACTTC
abundance: NA; v_gene: TRBV3-1/TRBV3-2; j_gene: TRBJ2-1; d_gene: TRBD2; CDR3aa: CASSQELADSYNEQFF; CDR3nt: TGTGCCAGCAGCCAAGAACTAGCGGACTCCTACAATGAGCAGTTCTTC
abundance: NA; v_gene: TRBV4-2; j_gene: TRBJ2-2; d_gene: TRBD2; CDR3aa: CASSQDTAGGPGELFF; CDR3nt: TGTGCCAGCAGCCAAGATACAGCGGGAGGGCCCGGGGAGCTGTTTTTT
abundance: NA; v_gene: TRBV24-1; j_gene: TRBJ2-1; d_gene: TRBD2; CDR3aa: CATSDLKRDGRDEQFF; CDR3nt: TGTGCCACCAGTGATTTAAAGCGGGACGGCCGCGATGAGCAGTTCTTC
abundance: NA; v_gene: TRBV19; j_gene: TRBJ1-4; d_gene: NA; CDR3aa: CASSIGGSEKLFF; CDR3nt: TGTGCCAGTAGTATCGGCGGTTCTGAAAAACTGTTTTTT
abundance: NA; v_gene: TRBV7-3; j_gene: TRBJ2-2; d_gene: NA; CDR3aa: CASSPQNTGELFF; CDR3nt: TGTGCCAGCAGCCCACAGAACACCGGGGAGCTGTTTTTT
abundance: NA; v_gene: TRBV6-4; j_gene: TRBJ2-3; d_gene: TRBD2; CDR3aa: CASSVAGGATDTQYF; CDR3nt: TGTGCCAGCAGTGTAGCGGGAGGAGCCACAGATACGCAGTATTTT
abundance: NA; v_gene: TRBV2; j_gene: TRBJ2-1; d_gene: TRBD2; CDR3aa: CASNSGGGLYNEQFF; CDR3nt: TGTGCCAGCAACAGCGGGGGGGGCCTTTACAATGAGCAGTTCTTC
abundance: NA; v_gene: TRBV6-2/TRBV6-3; j_gene: TRBJ2-7; d_gene: TRBD2; CDR3aa: CASSSPLAGGFRSYEQYF; CDR3nt: TGTGCCAGCAGCTCCCCTCTAGCGGGAGGCTTTCGTTCCTACGAGCAGTACTTC
abundance: NA; v_gene: TRBV24-1; j_gene: TRBJ2-3; d_gene: TRBD1; CDR3aa: CATSGGQGLSDTQYF; CDR3nt: TGTGCCACCAGTGGAGGACAGGGTCTATCAGATACGCAGTATTTT
abundance: NA; v_gene: TRBV5-5; j_gene: TRBJ2-2; d_gene: TRBD1; CDR3aa: CASSPLQGGTGELFF; CDR3nt: TGTGCCAGCAGCCCGTTACAGGGGGGTACCGGGGAGCTGTTTTTT
abundance: NA; v_gene: TRBV28; j_gene: TRBJ1-1; d_gene: TRBD1; CDR3aa: CASSPMGQVFAEAFF; CDR3nt: TGTGCCAGCAGTCCGATGGGACAGGTCTTCGCTGAAGCTTTCTTT
abundance: NA; v_gene: TRBV7-2; j_gene: TRBJ2-3; d_gene: NA; CDR3aa: CASSSSTDTQYF; CDR3nt: TGTGCCAGCAGCTCAAGCACAGATACGCAGTATTTT
abundance: NA; v_gene: TRBV6-4; j_gene: TRBJ2-1; d_gene: TRBD2; CDR3aa: CASSRLAGGRNEQFF; CDR3nt: TGTGCCAGCAGTAGGCTAGCGGGAGGTCGCAATGAGCAGTTCTTC
abundance: NA; v_gene: TRBV29-1; j_gene: TRBJ2-3; d_gene: TRBD2; CDR3aa: CSANLAAQLTDTQYF; CDR3nt: TGCAGCGCTAATCTAGCGGCCCAACTCACAGATACGCAGTATTTT
abundance: NA; v_gene: TRBV28; j_gene: TRBJ1-2; d_gene: NA; CDR3aa: CASRSVRMQGANYGYTF; CDR3nt: TGTGCCAGCAGATCCGTCAGGATGCAGGGTGCCAACTATGGCTACACCTTC
abundance: NA; v_gene: TRBV27; j_gene: TRBJ2-7; d_gene: TRBD2; CDR3aa: CASSSLAGVSNEQYF; CDR3nt: TGTGCCAGCAGTTCGCTAGCGGGAGTCAGTAACGAGCAGTACTTC
abundance: few; v_gene: TRBV2; j_gene: TRBJ2-7; d_gene: TRBD2; CDR3aa: CASSERRLAGYEQYF; CDR3nt: TGTGCCAGCAGTGAACGCAGGCTAGCGGGGTACGAGCAGTACTTC
abundance: many; v_gene: TRBV7-8; j_gene: TRBJ2-6; d_gene: TRBD1; CDR3aa: CASSLVSGQGIGGANVLTF; CDR3nt: TGTGCCAGCAGCTTAGTATCGGGACAGGGTATCGGTGGGGCCAACGTCCTGACTTTC
abundance: NA; v_gene: TRBV30; j_gene: TRBJ1-6; d_gene: NA; CDR3aa: CAWGSPRDLHF; CDR3nt: TGTGCCTGGGGTTCTCCCAGGGACCTCCACTTT
abundance: NA; v_gene: TRBV9; j_gene: TRBJ1-6; d_gene: NA; CDR3aa: CASSVGAGINSPLHF; CDR3nt: TGTGCCAGCAGCGTAGGTGCAGGGATTAATTCACCCCTCCACTTT
abundance: NA; v_gene: TRBV19; j_gene: TRBJ2-3; d_gene: TRBD2; CDR3aa: CASSVLAGGGTDTQYF; CDR3nt: TGTGCCAGTAGTGTTCTAGCGGGAGGCGGCACAGATACGCAGTATTTT
abundance: NA; v_gene: TRBV7-9; j_gene: TRBJ2-2; d_gene: NA; CDR3aa: CASSAAGINTGELFF; CDR3nt: TGTGCCAGCAGCGCCGCCGGGATAAACACCGGGGAGCTGTTTTTT
abundance: NA; v_gene: TRBV18; j_gene: TRBJ1-1; d_gene: NA; CDR3aa: CASSPPGSTEAFF; CDR3nt: TGTGCCAGCTCACCTCCAGGGTCCACTGAAGCTTTCTTT
abundance: NA; v_gene: TRBV3-1/TRBV3-2; j_gene: TRBJ2-2; d_gene: NA; CDR3aa: CASSQQGGNTGELFF; CDR3nt: TGTGCCAGCAGCCAACAGGGGGGGAACACCGGGGAGCTGTTTTTT
abundance: once; v_gene: TRBV5-4; j_gene: TRBJ2-3; d_gene: TRBD2; CDR3aa: CASSSDGRSDTQYF; CDR3nt: TGTGCCAGCAGCTCGGACGGGAGGTCAGATACGCAGTATTTT
abundance: NA; v_gene: TRBV19; j_gene: TRBJ1-2; d_gene: TRBD1; CDR3aa: CASSLIQGQGIGGYTF; CDR3nt: TGTGCCAGTAGTCTTATCCAGGGACAGGGGATAGGCGGCTACACCTTC
abundance: NA; v_gene: TRBV6-2/TRBV6-3; j_gene: TRBJ2-1; d_gene: TRBD2; CDR3aa: CASSYPRGLAGNNEQFF; CDR3nt: TGTGCCAGCAGTTACCCGAGGGGACTAGCGGGGAACAATGAGCAGTTCTTC
abundance: NA; v_gene: TRBV5-6; j_gene: TRBJ2-5; d_gene: NA; CDR3aa: CASSFGGDQETQYF; CDR3nt: TGTGCCAGCAGCTTCGGAGGGGACCAAGAGACCCAGTACTTC
abundance: NA; v_gene: TRBV28; j_gene: TRBJ1-2; d_gene: TRBD1; CDR3aa: CASSLGQAINYGYTF; CDR3nt: TGTGCCAGCAGTTTGGGACAGGCGATAAACTATGGCTACACCTTC
abundance: NA; v_gene: TRBV25-1; j_gene: TRBJ1-6; d_gene: NA; CDR3aa: CASSGTSYNSPLHF; CDR3nt: TGTGCCAGCAGCGGGACATCATATAATTCACCCCTCCACTTT
abundance: NA; v_gene: TRBV7-2; j_gene: TRBJ1-5; d_gene: TRBD1; CDR3aa: CASSLPGDSISNQPQHF; CDR3nt: TGTGCCAGCAGCCTCCCCGGGGACAGTATTAGCAATCAGCCCCAGCATTTT
abundance: NA; v_gene: TRBV5-4; j_gene: TRBJ1-2; d_gene: TRBD1; CDR3aa: CASSQGVGGYTF; CDR3nt: TGTGCCAGCAGCCAGGGGGTAGGTGGCTACACCTTC
abundance: NA; v_gene: TRBV28; j_gene: TRBJ1-3; d_gene: NA; CDR3aa: CASATGFWRNTIYF; CDR3nt: TGTGCCAGCGCAACCGGGTTTTGGAGAAACACCATATATTTT
abundance: NA; v_gene: TRBV7-8; j_gene: TRBJ1-2; d_gene: NA; CDR3aa: CASRHVDRGYTF; CDR3nt: TGTGCCAGCAGGCATGTCGACAGGGGCTACACCTTC
abundance: NA; v_gene: TRBV28; j_gene: TRBJ1-5; d_gene: NA; CDR3aa: CASTHRRGQPQHF; CDR3nt: TGTGCCAGCACCCACAGGAGGGGTCAGCCCCAGCATTTT
abundance: NA; v_gene: TRBV3-1/TRBV3-2; j_gene: TRBJ1-1; d_gene: TRBD1; CDR3aa: CASSQDLGTGVLNTEAFF; CDR3nt: TGTGCCAGCAGCCAAGATCTCGGCACAGGGGTATTAAACACTGAAGCTTTCTTT
abundance: NA; v_gene: TRBV5-8; j_gene: TRBJ1-5; d_gene: NA; CDR3aa: CASSLDPVSNQPQHF; CDR3nt: TGTGCCAGCAGCTTGGATCCAGTTAGCAATCAGCCCCAGCATTTT
abundance: NA; v_gene: TRBV28; j_gene: TRBJ2-6; d_gene: NA; CDR3aa: CASSEIHSGANVLTF; CDR3nt: TGTGCCAGCAGTGAGATCCACTCTGGGGCCAACGTCCTGACTTTC